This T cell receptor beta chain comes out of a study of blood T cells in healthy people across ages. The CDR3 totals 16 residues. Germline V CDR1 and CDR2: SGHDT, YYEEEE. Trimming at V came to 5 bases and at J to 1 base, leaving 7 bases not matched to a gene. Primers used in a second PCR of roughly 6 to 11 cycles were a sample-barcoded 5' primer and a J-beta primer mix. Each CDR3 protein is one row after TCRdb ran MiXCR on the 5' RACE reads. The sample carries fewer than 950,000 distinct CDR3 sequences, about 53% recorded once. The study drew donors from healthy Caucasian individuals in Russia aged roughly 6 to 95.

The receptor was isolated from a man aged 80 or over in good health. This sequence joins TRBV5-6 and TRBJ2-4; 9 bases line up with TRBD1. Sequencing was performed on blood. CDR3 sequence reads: CASSLGTGWAKNIQYF. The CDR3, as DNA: TGTGCCAGCAGTCTTGGGACAGGGTGGGCCAAAAACATTCAGTACTTC.